This TCR beta chain was retrieved from a study of cytomegalovirus exposure and HLA in healthy donors. Study-level points and caveats: Most TCR beta V segments were productive about 90% or about 30% of the time in an earlier analysis. With DRB1 most and HLA-C fewest, TCR association rates differed between HLA loci in a later analysis.

CDR3 length: 15 amino acids. The V gene's germline CDR1 is SGHNT and CDR2 YYREEE (reference sequence). Trimming pared 4 bases from V and 5 bases from J, leaving 18 bases between. As to this clone: Its antigen is undetermined.

With 60 Vbeta and 13 Jbeta primers, the PCR was carried out. This table comes from immunoSEQ multiplex PCR, and its TCRdb copy is limited to in-frame clones, with some not included. The sample has 150,000 or so clones; 65% to 85% are singletons. The clonotype originates from a woman aged 45-60 years in good health and CMV-seropositive. The specimen sequenced was PBMCs. The chain links TRBV5-4 to TRBJ1-2; D is uncertain. The CDR3 bases are TGTGCCAGCAGCGGGAGCTCCGGCCCCCGTTATGGCTACACCTTC. It is translated as CASSGSSGPRYGYTF.